The rows below give T cell receptor beta chains drawn from one sample of a study of cytomegalovirus exposure and HLA in healthy donors. TCRdb's copy holds only in-frame clones and misses some; the assay was immunoSEQ multiplex PCR. The profile shows about 190,000 clones, around 81% of them singletons. What was sequenced was PBMCs. The source is a man between 18 and 29 years old in good health and CMV-seronegative. The CDR3 runs from the conserved cysteine through the conserved F or W. D genes are given only for firm matches. Only some rows state a clone size, as once, few, many or a class for expanded clones.

>TRBV7-8|TRBD1|NA|TRBJ2-5
TGTGCCAGCAGCAGAACCGGGACAGGGGCCCGGGGGACCCAGTACTTC
CASSRTGTGARGTQYF
>TRBV29-1|TRBD1|NA|TRBJ1-2
TGCAGCGTAGTGACAGGGTACTATGGCTACACCTTC
CSVVTGYYGYTF
>TRBV6-6|NA|NA|TRBJ2-3
TGTGCCAGCAGCCCCGGCAGGGAACTGGCAGATACGCAGTATTTT
CASSPGRELADTQYF
>TRBV27|TRBD1|NA|TRBJ1-1
TGTGCCAGCAGTTTATCGACAGGGATCACTGAAGCTTTCTTT
CASSLSTGITEAFF
>TRBV7-8|TRBD1|NA|TRBJ1-1
TGTGCCAGCAGCCACAGGGGAGGCATGAACACTGAAGCTTTCTTT
CASSHRGGMNTEAFF
>TRBV10-3|NA|NA|TRBJ1-1
TGTGCCATCAAGCGGTCAGCGGGGGCGTGGGTCACTGAAGCTTTCTTT
CAIKRSAGAWVTEAFF
>TRBV2|NA|NA|TRBJ2-7
TGTGCCAGCTCGAAACGGGAGAGCTCCTACGAGCAGTACTTC
CASSKRESSYEQYF
>TRBV15|NA|NA|TRBJ1-6
TGTGCCACCAGCAGAGCTAGAGGAGGGAATTCACCCCTCCACTTT
CATSRARGGNSPLHF
>TRBV10-2|TRBD2|NA|TRBJ2-5
TGCGCCAGCAGGGGTGGAGCGGGGACCCAAGAGACCCAGTACTTC
CASRGGAGTQETQYF
>TRBV4-1|TRBD1|few|TRBJ2-2
TGCGCCAGCAGCCAAAAGGACAGGACGAACACCGGGGAGCTGTTTTTT
CASSQKDRTNTGELFF
>TRBV13|TRBD1|NA|TRBJ2-7
TGTGCCAGCACCGACCGGGGGGACAGGGGATACGAGCAGTACTTC
CASTDRGDRGYEQYF
>TRBV5-1|TRBD1|NA|TRBJ1-2
TGCGCCAGCAGCCCCCTTAGGGGGCGCGGGTTAGACTATGGCTACACCTTC
CASSPLRGRGLDYGYTF
>TRBV7-2|TRBD1|NA|TRBJ2-5
TGTGCCAGCAGCCAGGGGACAGGCCGGCAAGAGACCCAGTACTTC
CASSQGTGRQETQYF
>TRBV14|TRBD2|NA|TRBJ2-1
TGTGCCAGCAGCCAAAAGTCTCCGGGAGGAGAGCAGTTCTTC
CASSQKSPGGEQFF
>TRBV4-3|NA|NA|TRBJ2-6
TGCGCCAGCAGCCAAGACGGGTCAGCCTCTGGGGCCAACGTCCTGACTTTC
CASSQDGSASGANVLTF
>TRBV28|TRBD1|NA|TRBJ1-5
TGTGCCAGCAGTGCGGGACAGGGTAATCAGCCCCAGCATTTT
CASSAGQGNQPQHF
>TRBV11-2|NA|few|TRBJ2-5
TGTGCCAGCAGCTTCGCCGCCGGGACTTCCAGGGAGACCCAGTACTTC
CASSFAAGTSRETQYF
>TRBV5-1|TRBD1|NA|TRBJ1-2
TGCGCCAGCAGCCTCACAGGGGAAGCTAACTATGGCTACACCTTC
CASSLTGEANYGYTF
>TRBV19|NA|NA|TRBJ2-1
TGTGCCAGTAGTATAACGGTCTCCTACAATGAGCAGTTCTTC
CASSITVSYNEQFF
>TRBV19|NA|NA|TRBJ2-2
TGTGCCGCGGGGATCACCGGGGAGCTGTTTTTT
CAAGITGELFF
>TRBV6-5|TRBD1|NA|TRBJ2-3
TGTGCCAGCAGTGGACAGGGGACTACCACAGATACGCAGTATTTT
CASSGQGTTTDTQYF
>TRBV18|NA|NA|TRBJ1-1
TGTGCCAGCTTCGGACAGAGGGTTGGGCGAGCTTTCTTT
CASFGQRVGRAFF
>TRBV7-2|NA|NA|TRBJ2-3
TGTGCCAGCAGCCAAAGGACGGGAGTTACAGATACGCAGTATTTT
CASSQRTGVTDTQYF
>TRBV7-9|NA|once|TRBJ2-2
TGTGCCAGCAGCTCCTGGACCGGGAGCGCGAACACCGGGGAGCTGTTTTTT
CASSSWTGSANTGELFF
>TRBV4-2|TRBD1|NA|TRBJ1-2
TGTGCCAGCAGCCAAGATTTGGGTGACAGGGCCTATGGCTACACCTTC
CASSQDLGDRAYGYTF
>TRBV15|NA|NA|TRBJ1-1
TGTGCCACCAGCAGAGATCAAGGGAGCACCACTGAAGCTTTCTTT
CATSRDQGSTTEAFF
>TRBV7-9|NA|few|TRBJ1-2
TGTGCCAGCAGCCCCCGTGGCAGGGATTTTGGCTACACCTTC
CASSPRGRDFGYTF
>TRBV5-1|NA|once|TRBJ2-5
TGCGCCAGCAGGCTTAGGTCCCAGGTCGGAGAGACCCAGTACTTC
CASRLRSQVGETQYF
>TRBV7-6|TRBD2|NA|TRBJ2-5
TGTGCCAGCAGCCGAGACCGGGAGGAGAGAGAGACCCAGTACTTC
CASSRDREERETQYF
>TRBV4-3|TRBD1|NA|TRBJ1-1
TGCGCCAGCAGCCAACGGGACAGGGGGCTTGCTTTCTTT
CASSQRDRGLAFF
>TRBV6-1|NA|NA|TRBJ1-2
TGTGCCAGCAGTAGACAGGAACAGCGGTATGGCTACACCTTC
CASSRQEQRYGYTF
>TRBV4-3|TRBD1|NA|TRBJ2-5
TGCGCCAGCAGCCAAGATTACGGGACGACAGGGGGAGGGGAAGAGACCCAGTACTTC
CASSQDYGTTGGGEETQYF
>TRBV7-3|TRBD2|few|TRBJ2-3
TGTGCCAGCAGCCCCGGGCTAGCGGGAGTTTTAGATACGCAGTATTTT
CASSPGLAGVLDTQYF
>TRBV19|TRBD1|NA|TRBJ2-1
TGTGCCAGTAACGACAGGGGGAGCCTCAATGAGCAGTTCTTC
CASNDRGSLNEQFF
>TRBV7-9|NA|NA|TRBJ1-2
TGTGCCAGCAGCTTAGGGCTGTGGCTCGATGGCTACACCTTC
CASSLGLWLDGYTF
>TRBV7-2|TRBD2|few|TRBJ2-3
TGTGCCAGCAGCGCCCGGGTGGCGGGAGTGGGGACAGATACGCAGTATTTT
CASSARVAGVGTDTQYF
>TRBV5-1|NA|once|TRBJ2-1
TGCGCCAGCAGCTTGGATAAGCCGCGTGGGCAGTTCTTC
CASSLDKPRGQFF
>TRBV25-1|NA|NA|TRBJ2-5
TGTGCCAGCAGTGGGGGGGAAGGGACCCAGTACTTC
CASSGGEGTQYF
>TRBV7-2|NA|NA|TRBJ2-7
TGTGCCAGCAGCTCGTTAGGGGTCGAGCAGTACTTC
CASSSLGVEQYF
>TRBV5-1|TRBD1|NA|TRBJ1-2
TGCGCCAGCAGCTTGGCCTGGGACAGACCTGCCCTGGGCTACACCTTC
CASSLAWDRPALGYTF
>TRBV7-2|TRBD1|NA|TRBJ2-7
TGTGCCAGCAGCTTTACAGGGGGGCAGCAGTACTTC
CASSFTGGQQYF
>TRBV25-1|TRBD1|NA|TRBJ2-7
TGTGCCAGCAGTGAAGGCCCCATTTCGGACAGGGGTACAAGCGAGCAGTACTTC
CASSEGPISDRGTSEQYF
>TRBV27|TRBD2|NA|TRBJ2-6
TGTGCCAGCGGTTGGAGCGGGAGGGCCTTTTCTCGCTCTGGGGCCAACGTCCTGACTTTC
CASGWSGRAFSRSGANVLTF
>TRBV5-6|TRBD2|NA|TRBJ2-3
TGTGCCAGCAGCCGCGGGAGTGTCGATGATACGCAGTATTTT
CASSRGSVDDTQYF
>TRBV15|NA|NA|TRBJ2-7
TGTGCCACCAGCAGCCCAACGGCAGGGCAGTACTTC
CATSSPTAGQYF
>TRBV7-9|TRBD1|NA|TRBJ1-2
TGTGCCAGCAGCCCACAGGGGAGAGCTAACTATGGCTACACCTTC
CASSPQGRANYGYTF
>TRBV15|TRBD1|NA|TRBJ2-7
TGTGCCACCAGCAGAGGACGTGGGACAGGGAACTACGAGCAGTACTTC
CATSRGRGTGNYEQYF
>TRBV5-1|NA|NA|TRBJ1-1
TGCGCCAGCAGCCCCTCCGGGGTCATGAACACTGAAGCTTTCTTT
CASSPSGVMNTEAFF
>TRBV6-5|NA|NA|TRBJ1-2
TGTGCCAGCAGACCTCCGACAGGAGGCTATGGCTACACCTTC
CASRPPTGGYGYTF
>TRBV4-1|NA|NA|TRBJ1-1
TGCGCCAGCAGCCAAGTAGTAACAGGGTTCGGGTTGAACACTGAAGCTTTCTTT
CASSQVVTGFGLNTEAFF
>TRBV7-9|NA|NA|TRBJ2-1
TGTGCCAGCAGCTCGGCGGATTATGAGCAGTTCTTC
CASSSADYEQFF
>TRBV9|TRBD2|few|TRBJ2-1
TGTGCCAGCAGCGTAGCCCCCGGGACTAGCTACAATGAGCAGTTCTTC
CASSVAPGTSYNEQFF
>TRBV7-2|TRBD2|NA|TRBJ2-7
TGTGCCAGCAGCTTAGGAGGAAGCGGGAGAAGGACCTACGAGCAGTACTTC
CASSLGGSGRRTYEQYF
>TRBV2|TRBD1|NA|TRBJ1-5
TGTGCCAGCAGTGTGGAGGGGGCGGGGAATCAGCCCCAGCATTTT
CASSVEGAGNQPQHF
>TRBV7-9|NA|NA|TRBJ1-4
TGTGCCAGCAGCTTAGGGACAGTTGAAAAACTGTTTTTT
CASSLGTVEKLFF
>TRBV6-1|NA|NA|TRBJ2-1
TGTGCCAGCAGTGTAATAACAGGGAAGGGTGAGCAGTTCTTC
CASSVITGKGEQFF
>TRBV15|NA|NA|TRBJ2-1
TGTGCCACCAGCAGAGACCCGACCGGGAACAATGAGCAGTTCTTC
CATSRDPTGNNEQFF
>TRBV7-2|NA|NA|TRBJ1-6
TGTGCCAGCAGCCCTACCTATAATTCACCCCTCCACTTT
CASSPTYNSPLHF